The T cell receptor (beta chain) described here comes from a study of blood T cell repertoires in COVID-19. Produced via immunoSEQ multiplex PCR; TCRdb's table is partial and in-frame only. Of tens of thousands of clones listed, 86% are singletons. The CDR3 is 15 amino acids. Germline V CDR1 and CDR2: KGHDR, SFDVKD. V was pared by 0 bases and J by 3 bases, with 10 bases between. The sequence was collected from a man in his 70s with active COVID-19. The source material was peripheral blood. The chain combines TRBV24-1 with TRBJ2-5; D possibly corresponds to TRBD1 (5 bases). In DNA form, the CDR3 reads TGTGCCACCAGTGATTTGCTATCAGGGAAAGAGACCCAGTACTTC. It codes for CATSDLLSGKETQYF.